This T cell receptor (beta chain) was identified in a study of CD8 T cells in Susac syndrome. The CDR3 covers 15 residues. V lost 2 bases and J 0 bases, leaving 8 bases between the germline ends. From germline, CDR1 is KGHSH and CDR2 LQKENI. CD8+ and CD4+ T cells were negatively isolated; TEMRA cells were FACS-enriched. An input of about 0.5 to 1 ug of RNA was subjected to reverse transcription using random hexamers. The authors amplified TCR beta CDR3 across 54 Vbeta and 13 Jbeta using immunoSEQ multiplex PCR. TCRdb fed the immunoSEQ multiplex PCR reads into MiXCR, producing one record per CDR3 protein. Of more than 200,000 distinct CDR3 sequences listed, roughly 95% are singletons.

The V gene is TRBV18, the J gene TRBJ2-1; no clear D. The sequenced material came from CD4+ T cells from PBMCs. The TCR originated in a human donor with multiple sclerosis. The CDR3 region is CASSPWIGSYNEQFF. In nucleotides, the CDR3 is TGTGCCAGCTCACCATGGATCGGCTCCTACAATGAGCAGTTCTTC.